These 8 T cell receptor beta chains share one sample of origin, sequenced in a study of blood T cell repertoires in COVID-19. This table comes from immunoSEQ multiplex PCR, and its TCRdb copy is limited to in-frame clones, with some not included. The table lists about 90,000 clones, almost 95% of them singletons. Sequenced material: peripheral blood. The receptors stem from a woman aged 55-75 years with active COVID-19.

The V and J genes are TRBV5-1 and TRBJ1-1, with TRBD1 matching over 10 bases. J gave up 1 base and V 5 bases, and 5 bases lay outside the gene matches. Per germline, CDR1 SGHRS and CDR2 YFSETQ. This CDR3 contains 15 residues. This CDR3 is CASRWGQGKNTEAFF. CDR3 DNA: TGCGCCAGCAGATGGGGACAGGGGAAGAACACTGAAGCTTTCTTT.

This CDR3 is CASCAGGAGQPQHF. Here the CDR3 DNA reads TGTGCCAGCTGTGCTGGGGGAGCGGGTCAGCCCCAGCATTTT. This chain links TRBV28 with TRBJ1-5; D is possibly TRBD1 (5 bases). CDR1 is MDHEN, CDR2 SYDVKM, per germline. The CDR3 extends over 14 amino acids. Trimming shortened V by 8 bases and J by 6 bases, and 17 bases separated the two germline ends.

This rearrangement joins TRBV7-6 to TRBJ1-3; 9 bases are shared with TRBD1. The germline V gene has CDR1 SGHVS and CDR2 FNYEAQ. Trimming at V came to 0 bases and at J to 4 bases, leaving 4 bases not matched to a gene. The CDR3 extends over 16 amino acids. As DNA, the CDR3 is TGTGCCAGCAGCTTAGCAACAGGGGGCAGAGGAAACACCATATATTTT. This encodes CASSLATGGRGNTIYF.

The chain uses TRBV5-1 and TRBJ2-7; TRBD2 aligns across 7 bases. Trimming removed 1 base from V and 6 bases from J; junction bases left unmatched: 7. CDR3 size: 14 residues. Germline V gene sequence: CDR1 SGHRS, CDR2 YFSETQ. CDR3 nucleotides: TGCGCCAGCAGCTTGAGTCTAGCGGCCCCCGAGCAGTACTTC. Translated: CASSLSLAAPEQYF.

The chain combines TRBV6-5 with TRBJ2-1; 12 positions match TRBD1. V dropped 6 bases and J dropped 6; count of bases not matched to a gene: 6. The CDR3 is 15 residues long. Germline loops: CDR1 MNHEY, CDR2 SVGAGI. The CDR3 region has the DNA TGTGCCAGCAGCCTCCGGGACAGGGGGCCCAATGAGCAGTTCTTC. As protein: CASSLRDRGPNEQFF.

The chain is built from TRBV6-2 or TRBV6-3 and TRBJ2-1; 10 bases map to TRBD2. This CDR3 spans 18 amino acids. Germline V gene data show CDR1 as MNHEY and CDR2 as SVGEGT. J gave up 7 bases and V 0 bases, and 12 bases lay outside the gene matches. CDR3 sequence reads: CASSYSQGGSGGKNEQFF. The CDR3 DNA reads as TGTGCCAGCAGTTACTCCCAAGGAGGTAGCGGGGGGAAGAATGAGCAGTTCTTC.

The DNA for the CDR3 is TGTGCCAGCACCCGCGGGCGGGACACCGGGGAGCTGTTTTTT. Translated: CASTRGRDTGELFF. This rearrangement joins TRBV5-6 to TRBJ2-2, with D tentatively TRBD2 (5 bases). Germline CDR1 reads SGHDT; CDR2 reads YYEEEE. This CDR3 contains 14 residues. Deletions cut 6 bases from V and 3 bases from J, with 12 bases between.

Details on this clone: A read error is possible here, since a much larger clone lies one base away. This same CDR3 is encoded by further DNA sequences in the sample. This rearrangement joins TRBV19 to TRBJ1-5; 9 bases align to TRBD1. The J segment lost 7 bases and the V segment lost 8 bases, leaving 12 bases of the junction unmatched. From germline, CDR1 is LNHDA and CDR2 SQIVND (reference sequence). The CDR3 is 15 residues long. The CDR3 bases are TGTGCCAGTCGGGGGGGACAGGGAGGGGTCCAGCCCCAGCATTTT. Protein: CASRGGQGGVQPQHF.